This T cell receptor beta chain was sequenced in a study of cytomegalovirus exposure and HLA in healthy donors. With regard to this clone: Its antigen is unknown.

Study-wide points: There were reportedly fewer N-insertions in an Asian-associated ancestry cluster than the roughly 680-donor mean, in a later analysis.

Germline loops: CDR1 SGHTA, CDR2 FQGTGA. With 1 base clipped from V and 6 bases from J, the junction kept 8 bases outside the gene matches. The CDR3 spans 17 residues. The PCR was carried out with 60 Vbeta primers and 13 Jbeta primers. Repertoires were generated with immunoSEQ multiplex PCR, while TCRdb's copy carries only in-frame clones and drops some. Of about 110,000 clones in the sample, 76% are singletons; the top ten hold more than 8%. This chain joins TRBV7-3 and TRBJ2-1; 11 nucleotides match TRBD2. This receptor was obtained from a man aged 40-49 years in good health and CMV-seropositive. Sequencing was performed on PBMCs. CDR3 bases: TGTGCCAGCAGCTTAAATCGGATTAGCGGGGGGGCCAATGAGCAGTTCTTC. This codes for CASSLNRISGGANEQFF. The full variable domain, in which reference TRBV7-3 and TRBJ2-1 provide the parts outside the CDR3, is GAGVSQTPSNKVTEKGKYVELRCDPISGHTALYWYRQSLGQGPEFLIYFQGTGAADDSGLPNDRFFAVRPEGSVSTLKIQRTERGDSAVYLCASSLNRISGGANEQFFGPGTRLTVL.